Listed here are 24 T cell receptor beta chains from one sample, sequenced in a study of T-cell reconstitution after alpha-beta-depleted transplantation in children. The TCRbeta library incorporated unique molecular identifiers. MiXCR, applied by TCRdb to the PCR reads, yields one record per CDR3 protein. The sample yields some 240,000 distinct CDR3 sequences, around 12% seen once. This specimen consisted of PBMCs from the stem cell graft donor, obtained from the stem cell graft. The receptors shown here come from a human donor who donated a stem cell graft to a child with acute lymphoblastic leukemia.

In its sample, this clonotype was seen many times. The rearrangement uses TRBV19 and TRBJ1-5; the D gene is possibly TRBD1 (6 bases). Germline V gene lookup returns CDR1 LNHDA and CDR2 SQIVND (reference sequence). The length of the CDR3 is 19 residues. V was clipped by 6 bases and J by 0 bases, with 24 bases between them. Here the CDR3 reads CASSPGDRRYWDSNQPQHF. The DNA of the CDR3 is TGTGCCAGTAGCCCTGGAGACAGGCGATATTGGGATAGCAATCAGCCCCAGCATTTT.

The table lists this clonotype with many counts. This sequence joins TRBV20-1 and TRBJ2-7; D remains ambiguous. Germline V gives CDR1 DFQATT, CDR2 SNEGSKA (reference sequence). The CDR3 loop spans 15 amino acids. Trimming shortened V by 0 bases and J by 1 base, and 13 bases separated the two germline ends. In DNA, the CDR3 is TGCAGTGCTAGAGATAGACGGGCACGGTCCTACGAGCAGTACTTC. Translation gives CSARDRRARSYEQYF.

This clonotype was picked up a small number of times. The CDR3 DNA is TGTGCCAGCAGTTTATCATACGGATACAATGAGCAGTTCTTC. Its protein product is CASSLSYGYNEQFF. The chain couples TRBV27 to TRBJ2-1, with D uncertain. The CDR3 contains 14 residues. V lost 0 bases and J lost 4, with 7 bases in between. Germline-derived CDR1 and CDR2 are MNHEY and SMNVEV (reference sequence).

This clonotype was observed many times. This chain uses TRBV28 with TRBJ1-5; no firm D call. Trimming shortened V by 6 bases and J by 9 bases, and 15 bases separated the two germline ends. The CDR3 sequence is 13 residues long. Germline CDR1 is MDHEN and CDR2 is SYDVKM. CDR3: CASRPPSFRPQHF. Here the CDR3 DNA reads TGTGCCAGCAGGCCTCCGAGTTTTCGGCCCCAGCATTTT.

V is TRBV4-3 and J is TRBJ1-1; 8 bases map to TRBD1. The CDR3 runs 16 residues. Germline-derived CDR1 and CDR2 are LGHNA and YSLEER. V was pared by 0 bases and J by 7 bases, with 10 bases of the junction left unmatched. CDR3 region: CASSQDMSDRAHEAFF. The CDR3 bases are TGCGCCAGCAGCCAAGATATGTCGGACAGGGCCCATGAAGCTTTCTTT.

V usage is TRBV15 and J usage is TRBJ2-7, with D possibly TRBD2 on 5 matching bases. The CDR3 totals 14 residues. V shed 1 base and J shed 6 bases, with 13 bases lying between them. CDR1 and CDR2 (germline): LNHNV, YYDKDF (reference sequence). CDR3 sequence (DNA): TGTGCCACCAGCAGAGTCGGGTCGAGCGGCGAGCAGTACTTC. Its protein is CATSRVGSSGEQYF.

Ten or more counts support this clonotype. The genes are TRBV9 and TRBJ2-5; TRBD2 matches at 7 bases. The V gene's germline CDR1 is SGDLS and CDR2 YYNGEE. The CDR3 totals 15 residues. Germline trimming cut 4 bases from V and 1 base from J; bases unmatched to any gene: 7. CDR3 protein: CASSLRDYFQETQYF. The CDR3 DNA reads TGTGCCAGCAGCCTCCGGGACTACTTCCAAGAGACCCAGTACTTC.

This clonotype was found many times. The chain joins TRBV5-1 to TRBJ2-1; 7 nucleotides align to TRBD2. V was clipped by 1 base and J by 3 bases; unmatched bases: 7. Germline CDR1 reads SGHRS; CDR2 reads YFSETQ. CDR3 size: 16 residues. In DNA form, the CDR3 reads TGCGCCAGCAGCTTGACGGTCCAGCGGGACTACAATGAGCAGTTCTTC. Protein product: CASSLTVQRDYNEQFF.

This clonotype was detected a few times. This rearrangement joins TRBV6-2 or TRBV6-3 to TRBJ1-5; 10 bases are shared with TRBD1. The V segment lost 4 bases and the J segment 7 bases; nucleotides outside the gene matches: 7. Germline values: CDR1 MNHEY, CDR2 SVGEGT. This CDR3 has 15 amino acids. The CDR3 bases are TGTGCCAGCAGTTCGGGGGACAGGGGTTTCCAGCCCCAGCATTTT. This translates into CASSSGDRGFQPQHF.

Ten or more counts support this clonotype. This chain links TRBV7-2 with TRBJ2-7; 9 nucleotides line up with TRBD2. In germline, CDR1 is SGHTA, CDR2 FQGNSA. Losses at the gene ends were 3 bases for V and 5 bases for J; bases not matched to a gene: 14. CDR3 size: 17 residues. CDR3 in amino acids: CASSLNLRGGLIHEQYF. The CDR3 DNA sequence: TGTGCCAGCAGCTTGAATCTGCGGGGGGGCCTCATCCACGAGCAGTACTTC.

Remarks on this clonotype: This may be a read error, as it is one base from a much larger clone. The chain recombines TRBV6-1 with TRBJ2-1; unclear D gene. The CDR3 extends over 16 amino acids. Germline CDR1 reads MNHNS; CDR2 reads SASEGT. The DNA for the CDR3 is TGTGCCAGCGGTGAAGCTACCGATTTCCCCTACAATGAGCAGTTCTTC. It translates to CASGEATDFPYNEQFF.

The CDR3 nucleotides read TGTGCCAGTAGTATAATCAGTGGCGGGAACACTGAAGCTTTCTTT. As protein: CASSIISGGNTEAFF. The V call is TRBV19, the J call TRBJ1-1; D ambiguous. This CDR3 region has 15 residues. Germline assignment: CDR1 LNHDA and CDR2 SQIVND (reference sequence). V lost 2 bases and J lost 1, with 11 bases in between.

This clonotype was counted at least ten times. J is TRBJ1-2 and V is TRBV25-1; possible D gene TRBD1, 6 bases. Germline V gives CDR1 MGHDK, CDR2 SYGVNS. The CDR3 is 13 residues long. V was clipped by 4 bases and J by 7 bases, with 13 bases between them. This CDR3 reads CASSGYRELGYTF. Here the CDR3 DNA reads TGTGCCAGCAGTGGATACAGGGAGCTTGGCTACACCTTC.

This clonotype has at least ten counts. The chain links TRBV10-3 to TRBJ1-1; TRBD1 agrees at 10 bases. J gave up 10 bases and V 0 bases, and 8 bases lay outside the gene matches. The CDR3 consists of 15 residues. Germline V gene data show CDR1 as ENHRY and CDR2 as SYGVKD. CDR3 region: CAISESGTGEIGAFF. DNA of the CDR3: TGTGCCATCAGTGAGTCAGGGACAGGGGAAATTGGAGCTTTCTTT.

The chain employs TRBV20-1 and TRBJ2-7, with a tentative D call TRBD1 (6 bases). Germline CDR1 DFQATT, CDR2 SNEGSKA (reference sequence). The CDR3 runs 13 residues. Deletions cut 4 bases from V and 2 bases from J, with 12 bases between. In DNA, the CDR3 is TGCAGTGCTATTGACAGGATCACCTACGAGCAGTACTTC. This sequence encodes CSAIDRITYEQYF.

The table lists this clonotype with many counts. As DNA, the CDR3 is TGTGCCAGCTTTAGTGTTGCGGAGGGGACAGATACGCAGTATTTT. It is translated as CASFSVAEGTDTQYF. The chain couples TRBV27 to TRBJ2-3; D may be TRBD2 (6 bases). Trimming shortened V by 8 bases and J by 3 bases, and 18 bases separated the two germline ends. Germline CDR1 reads MNHEY; CDR2 reads SMNVEV (reference sequence). The CDR3 extends over 15 amino acids.

This clonotype was picked up many times. This sequence joins TRBV20-1 and TRBJ2-7; 9 positions agree with TRBD2. The CDR3 contains 16 residues. Germline-derived CDR1 and CDR2 are DFQATT and SNEGSKA (reference sequence). V was pared by 2 bases and J by 0 bases, with 8 bases of the junction left unmatched. The CDR3: CSARPLAGKNSYEQYF. The CDR3 nucleotides read TGCAGTGCTAGACCCCTAGCGGGAAAAAACTCCTACGAGCAGTACTTC.

This clonotype came up many times. The chain couples TRBV7-9 to TRBJ2-7, with 7 bases lining up with TRBD1. This CDR3 is 15 amino acids long. Germline V gene sequence: CDR1 SEHNR, CDR2 FQNEAQ (reference sequence). Trimming removed 1 base from V and 3 bases from J; junction bases left unmatched: 6. In nucleotides, the CDR3 is TGTGCCAGCAGCTTAGGGGGACAGCTAGGCTACGAGCAGTACTTC. Residues: CASSLGGQLGYEQYF.

This clonotype was detected ten times or more. The J gene is TRBJ2-2, the V gene TRBV10-3, with TRBD1 identical over 7 bases. Germline assignment: CDR1 ENHRY and CDR2 SYGVKD. This CDR3 contains 15 residues. V was clipped by 3 bases and J by 7 bases; unmatched bases: 8. The CDR3 loop is CAISDGRGPSGELFF. In nucleotides, the CDR3 is TGTGCCATCAGTGACGGAAGGGGGCCGAGCGGGGAGCTGTTTTTT.

This chain connects TRBV5-1 to TRBJ2-5; 10 nucleotides match TRBD2. The CDR3 runs to 16 residues. Per germline, CDR1 SGHRS and CDR2 YFSETQ. V lost 3 bases to trimming and J lost 1 base; unmatched junction nucleotides: 6. The DNA for the CDR3 is TGCGCCAGCAGCTCATCTAGCGGGAGCCTCCAAGAGACCCAGTACTTC. Amino acid sequence: CASSSSSGSLQETQYF. Complete variable domain (other parts from reference TRBV5-1 and TRBJ2-5): KAGVTQTPRYLIKTRGQQVTLSCSPISGHRSVSWYQQTPGQGLQFLFEYFSETQRNKGNFPGRFSGRQFSNSRSEMNVSTLELGDSALYLCASSSSSGSLQETQYFGPGTRLLVL.

This clonotype was detected ten times or more. The rearrangement uses TRBV7-6 and TRBJ2-7; the match to TRBD2 covers 9 bases. The CDR3 consists of 15 residues. The V and J ends lost 6 bases and 9 bases, in that order; junction bases with no gene match: 15. Germline V lookup: CDR1 SGHVS, CDR2 FNYEAQ. CDR3 coding DNA: TGTGCCAGCAGTCCCTCACCGGGGAGCGGGGGGTGGCAGTACTTC. Its protein is CASSPSPGSGGWQYF.

Notes on this clonotype: With a much larger clone just one base away, this may be a read error. CDR3 DNA sequence: TGTGCCAGCAGCAAAGGCGGGAGGGCCAACGAGCAGTACTTC. Translated, it gives CASSKGGRANEQYF. The chain combines TRBV12-3 or TRBV12-4 with TRBJ2-7; 9 bases are a match to TRBD2. The junction had 8 bases not matched to a gene; V was cut back by 6 bases and J by 5 bases. This CDR3 has 14 amino acids.

Worth noting for this clonotype: Just one base apart from a much larger clone, this may be a read error. The rearrangement links TRBV4-2 to TRBJ1-1; no definite D call. Germline V gene data show CDR1 as LGHNA and CDR2 as YNFKEQ. The CDR3 has 13 residues. The CDR3 sequence: CSSSLEANTEAFF. In nucleotides, the CDR3 is TGTTCCAGCAGCCTAGAGGCTAACACTGAAGCTTTCTTT.

This clonotype was counted many times. This chain joins TRBV25-1 and TRBJ2-5, with D perhaps given as TRBD1 or TRBD2 (6 bases each). Trimming removed 10 bases at V and 4 bases at J, with 16 bases between. Germline CDR1 MGHDK, CDR2 SYGVNS. This CDR3 spans 13 amino acids. CDR3 bases: TGTGCCACCCAGTGGGGGGCCGGAGAGACCCAGTACTTC. It is translated as CATQWGAGETQYF. Full variable domain (outside the CDR3, taken from reference TRBV25-1 and TRBJ2-5): EADIYQTPRYLVIGTGKKITLECSQTMGHDKMYWYQQDPGMELHLIHYSYGVNSTEKGDLSSESTVSRIRTEHFPLTLESARPSHTSQYLCATQWGAGETQYFGPGTRLLVL.